This entry lists 30 T cell receptor beta chains sequenced from one sample in a study of blood T cell repertoires in COVID-19. Method: immunoSEQ multiplex PCR; TCRdb's copy keeps in-frame clones and lacks some. The profile shows fewer than 200,000 clones, around 90% of them singletons. The specimen sequenced was peripheral blood. The receptors were sampled from a woman aged 55-69 years who had recovered from COVID-19.

The count of this clone is one. V usage is TRBV11-2 and J usage is TRBJ2-2, with 10 nucleotides matching TRBD1. The length of the CDR3 is 16 residues. Looked up from germline, CDR1 is SGHAT and CDR2 is FQNNGV. Trimming took 4 bases from V and 1 from J; bases not matched to a gene: 3. This CDR3 reads CASSSRTGGNTGELFF. CDR3 DNA: TGTGCCAGCAGCTCCCGGACAGGGGGGAACACCGGGGAGCTGTTTTTT.

CDR3 loop: CASSLGRGRHNEKLFF. In DNA, the CDR3 is TGTGCCAGCAGCTTAGGGCGTGGGCGCCATAATGAAAAACTGTTTTTT. This chain links TRBV7-2 with TRBJ1-4; D remains unclear. The CDR3 totals 16 residues. Trimming shortened V by 1 base and J by 4 bases, and 13 bases separated the two germline ends. Germline CDR1 is SGHTA and CDR2 is FQGNSA.

V usage is TRBV6-6 and J usage is TRBJ1-6; D may be TRBD1 (6 bases). CDR1 and CDR2 (germline): MNHNY, SVGAGI (reference sequence). Trimming left V 4 bases short and J 10 bases short, with 17 bases between. This CDR3 is 15 amino acids long. DNA of the CDR3: TGTGCCAGCAGTTCATTGGGGGCGTCTGGCTCACCCCTCCACTTT. Translated, it gives CASSSLGASGSPLHF.

J is TRBJ2-4 and V is TRBV5-1; a possible D gene is TRBD1 (5 bases). The V end lost 0 bases, the J end lost 8 bases, and 12 bases lay between the germline ends. This CDR3 has 14 amino acids. Per germline, CDR1 SGHRS and CDR2 YFSETQ. CDR3 bases: TGCGCCAGCAGCTTGGGAGACAGATGGGACATTCAGTACTTC. Translated: CASSLGDRWDIQYF.

This sequence joins TRBV18 and TRBJ1-5; D remains ambiguous. CDR3 length: 14 amino acids. Germline CDR1 reads KGHSH; CDR2 reads LQKENI. Trimming left V 6 bases short and J 4 bases short, with 13 bases between. The CDR3 DNA follows: TGTGCCAGCTCCAAAAGGGAGGCGAATCAGCCCCAGCATTTT. It specifies CASSKREANQPQHF.

The chain uses TRBV28 and TRBJ1-4; TRBD1 might be the D (6 bases). CDR3 size: 13 residues. Between the trimmed V and J ends, which lost 8 bases and 8 bases, there was a span of 15 bases. Germline V gene lookup returns CDR1 MDHEN and CDR2 SYDVKM. The CDR3 region has the DNA TGTGCCAGCGGGGAGGGCAGGGGAGAAAAACTGTTTTTT. This encodes CASGEGRGEKLFF.

This rearrangement joins TRBV27 to TRBJ2-1; 9 bases agree with TRBD2. After removal of 3 bases from V and 2 bases from J, the junction contained 11 bases not matched to a gene. The CDR3 is made up of 18 amino acids. Looked up from germline, CDR1 is MNHEY and CDR2 is SMNVEV (reference sequence). CDR3 residues: CASSFARGGIIPYNEQFF. CDR3 bases: TGTGCCAGCAGTTTCGCGCGGGGGGGCATTATTCCCTACAATGAGCAGTTCTTC.

This chain links TRBV7-6 with TRBJ2-7, with D possibly being TRBD2 (5 bases). From germline, CDR1 is SGHVS and CDR2 FNYEAQ. This CDR3 has 14 amino acids. The V and J ends lost 5 bases and 0 bases respectively, with 11 bases between them. The CDR3: CASSRLSLSYEQYF. The CDR3 nucleotides are TGTGCCAGCAGCAGACTAAGCCTCTCCTACGAGCAGTACTTC.

This sequence joins TRBV6-5 and TRBJ1-2; D is uncertain. Germline V gene lookup returns CDR1 MNHEY and CDR2 SVGAGI. V lost 0 bases and J 4 bases, leaving 12 bases between the germline ends. The CDR3 spans 15 residues. In DNA form, the CDR3 reads TGTGCCAGCAGTTACTCTCGGGGAGGCGGCTATGGCTACACCTTC. It yields the protein CASSYSRGGGYGYTF.

The chain recombines TRBV10-3 with TRBJ2-5; the match to TRBD1 covers 10 bases. The V segment lost 11 bases and the J segment 2 bases; nucleotides outside the gene matches: 20. The germline CDR1 and CDR2 sequences are ENHRY and SYGVKD. This CDR3 region has 18 residues. The CDR3 DNA sequence: TGTGCCTCCGGGGGGGGACAGGGGAAGAGTGTGTATCAAGAGACCCAGTACTTC. It yields the protein CASGGGQGKSVYQETQYF.

CDR3 sequence reads: CASSPFRSQRGRTDTQYF. CDR3 bases: TGTGCCAGCTCACCGTTTAGGAGCCAGCGGGGGAGGACAGATACGCAGTATTTT. The chain combines TRBV18 with TRBJ2-3, with 8 bases lining up with TRBD2. CDR1 KGHSH and CDR2 LQKENI come from the germline V gene. The CDR3 loop spans 18 amino acids. Trimming at V came to 3 bases and at J to 3 bases, leaving 14 bases not matched to a gene.

This sequence joins TRBV5-4 and TRBJ1-1; D is perhaps TRBD1 (5 bases). Germline V lookup: CDR1 SGHNT, CDR2 YYREEE (reference sequence). V lost 6 bases and J 4 bases, leaving 16 bases between the germline ends. The CDR3 totals 14 residues. CDR3 protein: CASKTGGPSTEAFF. The DNA of the CDR3 is TGTGCCAGCAAGACCGGGGGTCCGAGCACTGAAGCTTTCTTT.

The V call is TRBV14, the J call TRBJ1-2; the D is unclear. V lost 1 base and J lost 5, with 11 bases in between. This CDR3 spans 14 amino acids. Germline assignment: CDR1 SGHDN and CDR2 FVKESK. This CDR3 reads CASSQGLGSYGYTF. The DNA of the CDR3 is TGTGCCAGCAGCCAAGGTCTCGGGAGTTATGGCTACACCTTC. The whole variable domain, remainder taken from reference TRBV14 and TRBJ1-2, is EAGVTQFPSHSVIEKGQTVTLRCDPISGHDNLYWYRRVMGKEIKFLLHFVKESKQDESGMPNNRFLAERTGGTYSTLKVQPAELEDSGVYFCASSQGLGSYGYTFGSGTRLTVV.

In its sample, this clone was seen once. The chain joins TRBV30 to TRBJ2-2, with D hard to call. CDR1 and CDR2 (germline): GTSNPN, SVGIG (reference sequence). Trimming took off 1 base at V and 1 base at J, with 13 bases between the two ends. The CDR3 is 16 amino acids. CDR3: CAWSEFSLRNTGELFF. CDR3 DNA: TGTGCCTGGAGTGAATTTTCGCTCAGGAACACCGGGGAGCTGTTTTTT.

The chain joins TRBV4-1 to TRBJ2-7, with a tentative D call TRBD2 (5 bases). This CDR3 has 14 residues. The V gene lost 0 bases and the J gene lost 3 bases, with 9 bases spanning the gap. Germline V gene lookup returns CDR1 MGHRA and CDR2 YSYEKL. CDR3 nucleotide sequence: TGCGCCAGCAGCCAAGATCGCGGGTTCTACGAGCAGTACTTC. It codes for CASSQDRGFYEQYF.

CDR3 in DNA: TGTGCCAGTATGACGGGGACGGCGGGGGGGAATGAGCAGTTCTTC. Translation gives CASMTGTAGGNEQFF. The J gene is TRBJ2-1, the V gene TRBV19, with 9 bases lining up with TRBD2. The length of the CDR3 is 15 residues. Germline-derived CDR1 and CDR2 are LNHDA and SQIVND (reference sequence). V dropped 7 bases and J dropped 7; count of bases not matched to a gene: 11.

The chain has TRBV6-6 and TRBJ1-6; the match to TRBD1 covers 8 bases. Germline-derived CDR1 and CDR2 are MNHNY and SVGAGI (reference sequence). This CDR3 has 16 amino acids. Unmatched junction bases numbered 15, after V lost 7 bases and J lost 10 bases. The CDR3 reads CASTARTGRDESPLHF. The CDR3 DNA is TGTGCCAGCACGGCGCGGACAGGGCGGGACGAGTCACCCCTCCACTTT.

The chain couples TRBV5-5 to TRBJ1-1; D is ambiguous. The CDR3 contains 13 residues. V lost 6 bases, J lost 5 bases, and 14 bases lay in between. The germline V gene encodes CDR1 SGHKS and CDR2 YYEKEE (reference sequence). CDR3: CASTSAGWTEAFF. The CDR3 DNA reads TGTGCCAGCACCTCGGCGGGGTGGACTGAAGCTTTCTTT.

Only one count was recorded for this clone. This rearrangement joins TRBV27 to TRBJ1-1; 8 bases are a match to TRBD1. Unmatched junction bases numbered 6, after V lost 3 bases and J lost 0 bases. Per germline, CDR1 MNHEY and CDR2 SMNVEV (reference sequence). This CDR3 is built from 16 residues. The CDR3: CASSFTGGPLNTEAFF. CDR3 nucleotides: TGTGCCAGCAGTTTCACAGGGGGGCCGTTGAACACTGAAGCTTTCTTT.

The chain combines TRBV27 with TRBJ1-2; TRBD1 is a possible D gene (6 bases). The CDR3 runs 16 residues. Germline CDR1 reads MNHEY; CDR2 reads SMNVEV (reference sequence). The V gene lost 8 bases and the J gene lost 5 bases, with 24 bases spanning the gap. CDR3 DNA sequence: TGTGCCAGCGGATATTCGACAGGTCAAGTGGTATATGGCTACACCTTC. Amino acids: CASGYSTGQVVYGYTF.

CDR3 DNA sequence: TGTGCCAGCAGCCCCCGGGGTGGACGGTCAGGGGACACTGAAGCTTTCTTT. This gives the protein CASSPRGGRSGDTEAFF. The chain has TRBV9 and TRBJ1-1; tentatively, D is TRBD1 (6 bases). Looked up from germline, CDR1 is SGDLS and CDR2 is YYNGEE. The CDR3 runs 17 residues. Deletions cut 4 bases from V and 3 bases from J, with 22 bases between. Combining the CDR3 with reference TRBV9 and TRBJ1-1 gives the whole variable domain DSGVTQTPKHLITATGQRVTLRCSPRSGDLSVYWYQQSLDQGLQFLIQYYNGEERAKGNILERFSAQQFPDLHSELNLSSLELGDSALYFCASSPRGGRSGDTEAFFGQGTRLTVV.

This clone is a singleton in its sample. The J gene is TRBJ1-4, the V gene TRBV5-3, with D unclear. TRBV5-3 is an open reading frame, and its role is uncertain. Between the trimmed V and J ends, which lost 4 bases and 3 bases, there was a span of 10 bases. CDR3 length: 14 amino acids. The CDR3 coding sequence is TGTGCCAGAAGCGGAGATTCTTCTAATGAAAAACTGTTTTTT. Its translation is CARSGDSSNEKLFF.

V is TRBV6-5 and J is TRBJ1-6, with TRBD1 identical over 8 bases. Per germline, CDR1 MNHEY and CDR2 SVGAGI. The CDR3 length is 16 residues. J gave up 7 bases and V 1 base, and 6 bases lay outside the gene matches. DNA of the CDR3: TGTGCCAGCAGTTACTTCGGACAGGGTAGCAATTCACCCCTCCACTTT. It encodes CASSYFGQGSNSPLHF.

The J gene is TRBJ2-5, the V gene TRBV5-4; 9 bases line up with TRBD1. The V segment lost 5 bases and the J segment 2 bases; nucleotides outside the gene matches: 1. The V gene's germline CDR1 is SGHNT and CDR2 YYREEE (reference sequence). The CDR3 sequence is 13 residues long. CDR3 loop: CASRGQGQETQYF. CDR3 DNA sequence: TGTGCCAGCAGAGGACAGGGGCAAGAGACCCAGTACTTC. The full variable domain, rest sourced from reference TRBV5-4 and TRBJ2-5, is ETGVTQSPTHLIKTRGQQVTLRCSSQSGHNTVSWYQQALGQGPQFIFQYYREEENGRGNFPPRFSGLQFPNYSSELNVNALELDDSALYLCASRGQGQETQYFGPGTRLLVL.

J is TRBJ1-1 and V is TRBV11-2, with 9 bases aligning to TRBD1. The CDR3 is 13 residues long. V dropped 5 bases and J dropped 7; count of bases not matched to a gene: 5. Germline CDR1 reads SGHAT; CDR2 reads FQNNGV. CDR3 in DNA: TGTGCCAGCAGCGCGACAGGGGGTATTGAAGCTTTCTTT. The encoded protein is CASSATGGIEAFF.

V is TRBV5-4 and J is TRBJ1-1; D is uncertain. From germline, CDR1 is SGHNT and CDR2 YYREEE (reference sequence). The CDR3 covers 15 residues. Trimming took off 1 base at V and 6 bases at J, with 16 bases between the two ends. The CDR3 spells CASSLRSSHSPEAFF. DNA for the CDR3: TGTGCCAGCAGCTTGCGTTCCAGTCATTCTCCTGAAGCTTTCTTT. The full variable domain, in which reference TRBV5-4 and TRBJ1-1 provide the parts outside the CDR3, is ETGVTQSPTHLIKTRGQQVTLRCSSQSGHNTVSWYQQALGQGPQFIFQYYREEENGRGNFPPRFSGLQFPNYSSELNVNALELDDSALYLCASSLRSSHSPEAFFGQGTRLTVV.

This clone appeared a single time. The gene calls are TRBV30 and TRBJ1-3; the match to TRBD1 covers 9 bases. CDR3 size: 18 residues. V lost 2 bases, J lost 3 bases, and 14 bases stayed unmatched. Germline V gene lookup returns CDR1 GTSNPN and CDR2 SVGIG (reference sequence). Here the CDR3 DNA reads TGTGCCTGGAGTAAAGGGGTTTACAGGGGGCTGGTTGGAAACACCATATATTTT. Translated: CAWSKGVYRGLVGNTIYF.

V gene TRBV7-8 combines with J gene TRBJ1-1; unclear D gene. The ends were cut back, 1 base at V and 0 bases at J, with 6 bases in the middle. Germline V lookup: CDR1 SGHVS, CDR2 FQNEAQ. The CDR3 is 14 residues long. The CDR3 DNA is TGTGCCAGCAGCTTAGGGCAGATGAACACTGAAGCTTTCTTT. This gives the protein CASSLGQMNTEAFF.

This clone was observed a handful of times. The chain couples TRBV12-5 to TRBJ2-3; D is uncertain. The CDR3 is 13 amino acids. The ends were cut back, 4 bases at V and 6 bases at J, with 11 bases in the middle. Germline V lookup: CDR1 LGHNT, CDR2 FRNRAP. The CDR3 protein is CASGSNSIDTQYF. The DNA of the CDR3 is TGTGCTAGTGGTTCCAACTCCATTGATACGCAGTATTTT.

The CDR3 reads CASSQKGQGAPGELFF. CDR3 coding DNA: TGCGCCAGCAGTCAAAAGGGACAGGGGGCGCCCGGGGAGCTGTTTTTT. This chain uses TRBV23-1 with TRBJ2-2, with 12 bases identical to TRBD1. TRBV23-1 is noted as an ORF with a role that remains uncertain. The CDR3 loop spans 16 amino acids. The V segment lost 2 bases and the J segment 6 bases; nucleotides outside the gene matches: 4.